The clone carrying this TCR beta chain appeared a few times. Its specificity is unknown. V lost 2 bases to trimming and J lost 3 bases, with 7 bases between them. This CDR3 has 13 residues. The germline CDR1 and CDR2 sequences are MRHNA and SNTAGT. The sample comes from a study of T cells after yellow fever vaccination. Study-wide results and limits: Post-booster repertoires contained most primary-vaccination clones again (about 95% CD4, approximately 88% CD8). On re-exposure, the response was weaker but peaked faster, at day 5 versus 15. It was a small share of clonotypes that appeared in both CD4 and CD8 compartments.

It was through 5'RACE template switching that TCR cDNA was made, with a universal primer site and UMIs added. TCRdb re-analysed the 5' RACE reads in MiXCR, keeping a single row per CDR3 protein. The table lists hundreds of thousands of distinct CDR3 sequences, roughly 13% of them singletons. This sequence joins TRBV6-4 and TRBJ1-1; D ambiguous. The sequencing used PBMCs, collected on the day of the yellow fever booster vaccination. This TCR was sampled from a man aged 30-40 years who received the YFV17D yellow fever vaccine. CDR3 DNA sequence: TGTGCCAGCAGTGACGACACCTACACTGAAGCTTTCTTT. It codes for CASSDDTYTEAFF.